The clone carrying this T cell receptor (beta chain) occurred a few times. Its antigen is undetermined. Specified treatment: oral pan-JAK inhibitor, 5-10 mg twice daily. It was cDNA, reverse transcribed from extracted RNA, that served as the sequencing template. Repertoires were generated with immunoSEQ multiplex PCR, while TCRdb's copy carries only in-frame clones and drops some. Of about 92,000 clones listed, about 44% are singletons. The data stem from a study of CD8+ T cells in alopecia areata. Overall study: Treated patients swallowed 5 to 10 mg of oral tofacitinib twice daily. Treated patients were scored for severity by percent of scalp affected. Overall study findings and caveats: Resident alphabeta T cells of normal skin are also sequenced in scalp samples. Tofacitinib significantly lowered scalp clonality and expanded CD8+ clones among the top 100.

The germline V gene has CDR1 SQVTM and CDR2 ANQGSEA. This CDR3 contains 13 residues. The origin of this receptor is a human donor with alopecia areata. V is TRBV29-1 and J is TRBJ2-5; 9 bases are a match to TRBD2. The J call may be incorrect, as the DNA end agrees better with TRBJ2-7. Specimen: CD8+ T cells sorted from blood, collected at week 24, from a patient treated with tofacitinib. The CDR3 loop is CSVERGLAGEQYF. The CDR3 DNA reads TGCAGCGTTGAACGGGGACTAGCAGGCGAGCAGTACTTC.